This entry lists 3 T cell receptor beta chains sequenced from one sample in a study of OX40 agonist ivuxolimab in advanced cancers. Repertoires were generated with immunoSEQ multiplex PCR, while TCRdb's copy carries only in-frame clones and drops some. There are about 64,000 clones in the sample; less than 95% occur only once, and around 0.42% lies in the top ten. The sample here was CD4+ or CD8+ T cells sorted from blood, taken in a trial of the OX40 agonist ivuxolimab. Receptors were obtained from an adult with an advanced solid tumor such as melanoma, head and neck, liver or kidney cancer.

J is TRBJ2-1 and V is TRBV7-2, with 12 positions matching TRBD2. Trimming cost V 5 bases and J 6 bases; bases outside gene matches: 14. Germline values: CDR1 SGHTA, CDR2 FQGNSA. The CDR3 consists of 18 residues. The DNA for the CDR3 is TGTGCCAGCAGCCCCCGCGGCTCGAGACTAGCGGGGGCCAATGAGCAGTTCTTC. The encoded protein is CASSPRGSRLAGANEQFF.

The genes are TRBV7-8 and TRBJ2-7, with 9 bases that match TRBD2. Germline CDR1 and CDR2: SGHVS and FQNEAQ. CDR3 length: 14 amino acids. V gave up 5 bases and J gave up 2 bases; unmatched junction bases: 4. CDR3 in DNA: TGTGCCAGCAGCCCCCTAGCGGGGCCCTACGAGCAGTACTTC. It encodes CASSPLAGPYEQYF. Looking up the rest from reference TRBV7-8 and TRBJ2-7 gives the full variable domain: GAGVSQSPRYKVAKRGQDVALRCDPISGHVSLFWYQQALGQGPEFLTYFQNEAQLDKSGLPSDRFFAERPEGSVSTLKIQRTQQEDSAVYLCASSPLAGPYEQYFGPGTRLTVT.

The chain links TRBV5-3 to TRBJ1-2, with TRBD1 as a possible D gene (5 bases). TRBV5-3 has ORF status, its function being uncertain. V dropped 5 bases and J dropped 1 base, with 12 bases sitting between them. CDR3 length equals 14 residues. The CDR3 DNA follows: TGTGCCAGAAGGGGTCCGGGGCTTAACTATGGCTACACCTTC. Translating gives CARRGPGLNYGYTF.